This entry describes one T cell receptor (beta chain). This clone may be a read error of a much larger clone one base away. The authors amplified TCR beta CDR3 regions, and they did so from RNA transcripts for repertoire sequencing. A first-round RT-PCR used HTBI primers, followed by a second-round multiplex PCR. MiXCR, run by TCRdb on the multiplex PCR reads, gives a single entry per CDR3 protein. Of 1 million to 1.3 million distinct CDR3 sequences listed, 36% are singletons. The data were taken from a study of Graves' ophthalmopathy and Graves' hyperthyroidism. Hyperthyroidism patients had new diagnoses, durations under 2 months, and ages of 18 to 65. Trimming removed 3 bases from V and 7 bases from J, with 9 bases in between. Germline CDR1 and CDR2: SGHTA and FQGTGA. The CDR3 length is 13 residues.

This sequence originates from an adult man with Graves' hyperthyroidism. The rearrangement links TRBV7-3 to TRBJ2-2; the D gene is possibly TRBD1 (6 bases). The sequenced material came from peripheral blood or thyroid tissue (not recorded which). As DNA, the CDR3 is TGTGCCAGCAGCTTTCAGGGGATCGGGGAGCTGTTTTTT. It codes for CASSFQGIGELFF.